The 26 T cell receptor beta chains listed next were all sequenced from one sample in a study of identical twins (dated by TCRdb to 2016 to 2017). Library generation was performed with 5' RACE. TCRdb records Illumina HiSeq 2000 as the sequencer. TCRdb cleaned the public reads at Q25 with fastp, built clones with MiXCR and kept in-frame beta chains. A single entry per CDR3 protein holds the most common genes and DNA from its merged rows. The sample table holds fewer than 650,000 distinct CDR3 sequences, of which more than 9% were seen once. Around 3% of the sample is held by the ten biggest clonotypes. These data also formed part of another study, on yellow fever vaccine responses in identical twins.

Sequences were obtained from PBMCs. The receptor source for this set is a woman between 18 and 29 years old in good health.

The rearrangement links TRBV28 to TRBJ2-1; 8 nucleotides match TRBD2. V was pared by 4 bases and J by 2 bases, with 4 bases of the junction left unmatched. CDR1 and CDR2 (germline): MDHEN, SYDVKM. This CDR3 spans 15 amino acids. CDR3 in DNA: TGTGCCAGCAGTTCTTTAGCGGGGCCCTACAATGAGCAGTTCTTC. Translating gives CASSSLAGPYNEQFF. The full variable domain, completed using reference TRBV28 and TRBJ2-1, is DVKVTQSSRYLVKRTGEKVFLECVQDMDHENMFWYRQDPGLGLRLIYFSYDVKMKEKGDIPEGYSVSREKKERFSLILESASTNQTSMYLCASSSLAGPYNEQFFGPGTRLTVL.

The sample holds many counts of this clonotype. The chain joins TRBV7-2 to TRBJ2-3, with TRBD2 identical over 11 bases. The V and J ends lost 1 base and 8 bases, in that order; junction bases with no gene match: 2. Germline values: CDR1 SGHTA, CDR2 FQGNSA. CDR3 length: 14 amino acids. The CDR3 region has the DNA TGTGCCAGCAGCTTAGATCTAGCGGGGGGTACGCAGTATTTT. Translated, it gives CASSLDLAGGTQYF.

The gene calls are TRBV9 and TRBJ2-2, with 7 bases matching TRBD1. The CDR3 spans 16 residues. With V trimmed by 4 bases and J by 0 bases, 6 bases remained unmatched. Per the germline V gene, CDR1 is SGDLS and CDR2 is YYNGEE. In DNA form, the CDR3 reads TGTGCCAGCAGCTTCCGACAGGGCGCGAACACCGGGGAGCTGTTTTTT. This encodes CASSFRQGANTGELFF.

The gene calls are TRBV25-1 and TRBJ2-5, with D possibly called TRBD1 or TRBD2 (6 bases each). CDR1 MGHDK and CDR2 SYGVNS come from the germline V gene. CDR3 size: 15 residues. The V end was cut by 1 base, the J end by 2 bases, with 11 bases between. CDR3 protein: CASSEWGAAQETQYF. Written as DNA, the CDR3 is TGTGCCAGCAGTGAATGGGGGGCAGCACAAGAGACCCAGTACTTC.

This clonotype has ten or more counts. V gene TRBV7-3 combines with J gene TRBJ2-1; possible D gene TRBD2, 7 bases. V was pared by 1 base and J by 2 bases, with 18 bases between. In germline, CDR1 is SGHTA, CDR2 FQGTGA. The CDR3 consists of 18 residues. The DNA for the CDR3 is TGTGCCAGCAGCTTAAGTGTCGGGGGGCTAGCGGCCTACAATGAGCAGTTCTTC. Translating gives CASSLSVGGLAAYNEQFF.

There are many counts of this clonotype. CDR3 protein: CASSQDWTSRISPLHF. The CDR3 nucleotides read TGTGCCAGCAGCCAAGATTGGACATCTAGGATTTCACCCCTCCACTTT. The chain uses TRBV14 and TRBJ1-6, with D tentatively TRBD1 (5 bases). Looked up from germline, CDR1 is SGHDN and CDR2 is FVKESK. V was cut by 0 bases and J by 9 bases, with 15 bases left in between. This CDR3 has 16 amino acids.

Only a few counts were recorded for this clonotype. This chain uses TRBV5-1 with TRBJ2-4, with 7 bases fitting TRBD1. In germline, CDR1 is SGHRS, CDR2 YFSETQ. V lost 4 bases, J lost 8 bases, and 12 bases stayed unmatched. This CDR3 has 15 residues. The CDR3: CASSKGTAIVDIQYF. CDR3 DNA sequence: TGCGCCAGCAGCAAAGGGACAGCGATCGTGGACATTCAGTACTTC.

The rearrangement links TRBV12-3 or TRBV12-4 to TRBJ2-1; no reliable D call. Trimming took 3 bases from V and 6 from J, leaving 18 bases between them. This CDR3 has 16 residues. CDR3 sequence: CASSFLLGLAGNEQFF. In nucleotides, the CDR3 is TGTGCCAGCAGTTTTTTATTAGGGTTAGCAGGCAATGAGCAGTTCTTC.

Ten or more counts support this clonotype. The gene calls are TRBV12-3 or TRBV12-4 and TRBJ1-2, with D tentatively TRBD1 (6 bases). Deletions cut 6 bases from V and 2 bases from J, with 10 bases between. This CDR3 comprises 13 residues. The CDR3 is CASSLGTNYGYTF. The CDR3 region has the DNA TGTGCCAGCAGCCTCGGGACAAACTATGGCTACACCTTC.

The sample holds many counts of this clonotype. CDR3 bases: TGTGCCAGCAGTTACGGCTCAGGTGGGCTTATCACTCGTGAGCAGTTCTTC. Amino acids: CASSYGSGGLITREQFF. V usage is TRBV6-2 or TRBV6-3 and J usage is TRBJ2-1; D not certain. The CDR3 has 17 amino acids. The germline V gene has CDR1 MNHEY and CDR2 SVGEGT. Trimming shortened V by 2 bases and J by 9 bases, and 23 bases separated the two germline ends.

Only a few counts were recorded for this clonotype. The chain carries TRBV20-1 and TRBJ1-2, with a tentative D call TRBD1 (5 bases). The CDR3 covers 12 residues. Germline loops: CDR1 DFQATT, CDR2 SNEGSKA (reference sequence). Deletions cut 2 bases from V and 8 bases from J, with 12 bases between. The CDR3 loop is CSARTGSMGYTF. CDR3 bases: TGCAGTGCTAGAACAGGCTCTATGGGCTACACCTTC.

This clonotype was seen ten or more times. The rearrangement links TRBV7-9 to TRBJ2-2; a weak D match, TRBD2 (6 bases). Trimming removed 3 bases at V and 1 base at J, with 9 bases between. Looked up from germline, CDR1 is SEHNR and CDR2 is FQNEAQ (reference sequence). This CDR3 region has 15 residues. CDR3 amino acids: CASSFGGKNTGELFF. The DNA of the CDR3 is TGTGCCAGCAGCTTTGGGGGGAAGAACACCGGGGAGCTGTTTTTT.

This clonotype was detected many times. The genes are TRBV28 and TRBJ2-5, with 9 positions matching TRBD1. The V segment lost 6 bases and the J segment 0 bases; nucleotides outside the gene matches: 8. The CDR3 is 16 amino acids. CDR1 and CDR2 (germline): MDHEN, SYDVKM. CDR3 sequence reads: CASSVGTGTYQETQYF. CDR3 in DNA: TGTGCCAGCAGCGTCGGGACAGGGACGTACCAAGAGACCCAGTACTTC. The whole variable domain, filled in from reference TRBV28 and TRBJ2-5, reads DVKVTQSSRYLVKRTGEKVFLECVQDMDHENMFWYRQDPGLGLRLIYFSYDVKMKEKGDIPEGYSVSREKKERFSLILESASTNQTSMYLCASSVGTGTYQETQYFGPGTRLLVL.

This clonotype was recorded at least ten times. The V gene is TRBV4-2, the J gene TRBJ2-5, with 14 bases that match TRBD2. This CDR3 is 16 amino acids long. The V gene's germline CDR1 is LGHNA and CDR2 YNFKEQ. The junction had 9 bases not matched to a gene; V was cut back by 10 bases and J by 2 bases. CDR3 in DNA: TGTGCCAACAAGGGACTAGCGGGAGTCGGGCAAGAGACCCAGTACTTC. It is translated as CANKGLAGVGQETQYF.

The V gene is TRBV15, the J gene TRBJ2-3; 8 nucleotides align to TRBD2. Germline CDR1 is LNHNV and CDR2 is YYDKDF (reference sequence). Trimming at V came to 1 base and at J to 0 bases, leaving 12 bases not matched to a gene. The CDR3 contains 19 residues. CDR3 coding DNA: TGTGCCACCAGCAGAGTTGGAGAAAGCGGGAGAGTTAGCACAGATACGCAGTATTTT. It codes for CATSRVGESGRVSTDTQYF.

This clonotype was seen more than once but under ten times. The chain joins TRBV7-3 to TRBJ2-1; 9 bases map to TRBD2. Germline CDR1 reads SGHTA; CDR2 reads FQGTGA. The J segment lost 7 bases and the V segment lost 0 bases, leaving 7 bases of the junction unmatched. The CDR3 length is 16 residues. In DNA, the CDR3 is TGTGCCAGCAGCTTAACAACGTTAGCGGGAGCAAATGAGCAGTTCTTC. Its translation: CASSLTTLAGANEQFF.

V is TRBV9 and J is TRBJ2-3, with D perhaps TRBD2 (6 bases). Trimming took off 0 bases at V and 5 bases at J, with 13 bases between the two ends. The CDR3 is made up of 15 amino acids. Germline V gene data show CDR1 as SGDLS and CDR2 as YYNGEE. In nucleotides, the CDR3 is TGTGCCAGCAGCGTAGGACTAGTTCGTGGAGATACGCAGTATTTT. The encoded protein is CASSVGLVRGDTQYF.

V gene TRBV2 combines with J gene TRBJ2-1, with 11 bases fitting TRBD2. CDR1 and CDR2 (germline): SNHLY, FYNNEI. Trimming cost V 8 bases and J 0 bases; bases outside gene matches: 6. CDR3 length: 16 residues. Written as DNA, the CDR3 is TGTGCCAGCCCTAGCGGGGGGACGAGCTCCTACAATGAGCAGTTCTTC. This codes for CASPSGGTSSYNEQFF.

This clonotype was picked up a small number of times. The CDR3 spells CSARGPGRRNEQYF. The CDR3 DNA sequence: TGCAGTGCTAGAGGTCCCGGGAGGCGCAACGAGCAGTACTTC. This chain joins TRBV20-1 and TRBJ2-7, with 7 bases that match TRBD2. Trimming took 1 base from V and 5 from J; bases not matched to a gene: 8. CDR3 length: 14 amino acids. Germline V gene sequence: CDR1 DFQATT, CDR2 SNEGSKA (reference sequence).

This clonotype was detected a few times. The CDR3 nucleotides are TGCGCCAGCAGCCCGACAGGCACCCTCCCTGGGGCCAACGTCCTGACTTTC. This codes for CASSPTGTLPGANVLTF. V and J are TRBV4-1 and TRBJ2-6; D might be TRBD1 (6 bases). The CDR3 totals 17 residues. Germline CDR1 is MGHRA and CDR2 is YSYEKL. The V gene lost 4 bases and the J gene lost 2 bases, with 15 bases spanning the gap.

This sequence joins TRBV3-1 and TRBJ2-6, with a possible D match to TRBD1 (5 bases). V lost 10 bases to trimming and J lost 4 bases, with 11 bases between them. The CDR3 sequence is 13 residues long. CDR1 is LGHDT and CDR2 is YNNKEL in the germline V gene (reference sequence). The CDR3, as DNA: TGTGCCACCGGACACCTGGGGGCCAACGTCCTGACTTTC. Translating gives CATGHLGANVLTF.

This clonotype has a handful of counts. The chain uses TRBV5-6 and TRBJ1-2, with a weak D call TRBD1 (6 bases). Germline-derived CDR1 and CDR2 are SGHDT and YYEEEE. CDR3 size: 12 residues. Trimming took 4 bases from V and 4 from J, leaving 8 bases between them. CDR3 bases: TGTGCCAGCAGCACAGGGACCTATGGCTACACCTTC. Translated, it gives CASSTGTYGYTF.

This clonotype turned up a few times. CDR3 protein: CASSLEVGGSNQPQHF. The CDR3 nucleotides read TGTGCCAGCAGTTTAGAGGTCGGGGGGAGCAATCAGCCCCAGCATTTT. The chain is built from TRBV28 and TRBJ1-5; D is possibly TRBD1 (5 bases). In germline, CDR1 is MDHEN, CDR2 SYDVKM. Trimming took 2 bases from V and 1 from J, leaving 12 bases between them. The CDR3 is 16 amino acids.

In this sample, this clonotype turned up a few times. The chain combines TRBV5-1 with TRBJ2-2; unclear D gene. V was shortened by 0 bases and J by 4 bases, with 7 bases between the two germline ends. The CDR3 has 14 amino acids. CDR1 is SGHRS and CDR2 is YFSETQ in the germline V gene. CDR3: CASSLAPSTGELFF. The CDR3 DNA reads as TGCGCCAGCAGCTTGGCCCCTAGCACCGGGGAGCTGTTTTTT.

V usage is TRBV12-3 or TRBV12-4 and J usage is TRBJ2-3; D is unresolved. Deletions cut 3 bases from V and 2 bases from J, with 12 bases between. The CDR3 is made up of 15 amino acids. Written as DNA, the CDR3 is TGTGCCAGCAGTTTTATGGCTTACTACACAGATACGCAGTATTTT. It yields the protein CASSFMAYYTDTQYF.

This clonotype was recorded a few times. This chain joins TRBV2 and TRBJ1-2; D is unresolved. Between the trimmed V and J ends, which lost 3 bases and 5 bases, there was a span of 10 bases. Looked up from germline, CDR1 is SNHLY and CDR2 is FYNNEI. The CDR3 totals 13 residues. The CDR3 DNA is TGTGCCAGCAGTGAGGAATGGGTTTATGGCTACACCTTC. It is translated as CASSEEWVYGYTF. Variable domain in full (rest from reference TRBV2 and TRBJ1-2): EPEVTQTPSHQVTQMGQEVILRCVPISNHLYFYWYRQILGQKVEFLVSFYNNEISEKSEIFDDQFSVERPDGSNFTLKIRSTKLEDSAMYFCASSEEWVYGYTFGSGTRLTVV.